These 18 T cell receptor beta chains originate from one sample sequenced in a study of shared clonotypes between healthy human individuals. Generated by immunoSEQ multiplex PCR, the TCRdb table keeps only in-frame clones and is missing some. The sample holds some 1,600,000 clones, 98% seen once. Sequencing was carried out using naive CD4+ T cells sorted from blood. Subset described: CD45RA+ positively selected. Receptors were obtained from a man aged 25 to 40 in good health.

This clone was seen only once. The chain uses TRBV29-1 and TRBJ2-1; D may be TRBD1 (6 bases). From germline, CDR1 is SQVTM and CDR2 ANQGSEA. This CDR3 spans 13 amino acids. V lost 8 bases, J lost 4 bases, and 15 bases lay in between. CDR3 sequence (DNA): TGCAGCCCCTCCTCAGGACAGTACAATGAGCAGTTCTTC. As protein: CSPSSGQYNEQFF.

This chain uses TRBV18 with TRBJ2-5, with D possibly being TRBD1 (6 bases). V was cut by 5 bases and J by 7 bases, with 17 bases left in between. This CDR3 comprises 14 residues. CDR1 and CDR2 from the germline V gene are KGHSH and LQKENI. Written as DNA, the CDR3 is TGTGCCAGCTCATTTCAGGACAGTTCAGGGACCCAGTACTTC. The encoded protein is CASSFQDSSGTQYF.

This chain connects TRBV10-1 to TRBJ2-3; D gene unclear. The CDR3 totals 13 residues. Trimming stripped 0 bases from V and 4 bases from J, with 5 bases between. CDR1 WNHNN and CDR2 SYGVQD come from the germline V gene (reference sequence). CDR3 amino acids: CASSESVADTQYF. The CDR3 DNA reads TGCGCCAGCAGTGAGTCTGTTGCAGATACGCAGTATTTT.

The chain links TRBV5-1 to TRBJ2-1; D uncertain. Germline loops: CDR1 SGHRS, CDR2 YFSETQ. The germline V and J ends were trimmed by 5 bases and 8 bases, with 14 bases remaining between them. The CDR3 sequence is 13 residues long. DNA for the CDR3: TGCGCCAGCAGTGCGGAGCTTTGGGATGAGCAGTTCTTC. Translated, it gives CASSAELWDEQFF.

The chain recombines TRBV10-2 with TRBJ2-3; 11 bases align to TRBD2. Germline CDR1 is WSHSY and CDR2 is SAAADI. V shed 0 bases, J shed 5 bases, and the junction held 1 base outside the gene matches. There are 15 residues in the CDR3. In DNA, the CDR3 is TGCGCCAGCAGTGAGTCTGGACTAGCGGGAGATACGCAGTATTTT. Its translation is CASSESGLAGDTQYF.

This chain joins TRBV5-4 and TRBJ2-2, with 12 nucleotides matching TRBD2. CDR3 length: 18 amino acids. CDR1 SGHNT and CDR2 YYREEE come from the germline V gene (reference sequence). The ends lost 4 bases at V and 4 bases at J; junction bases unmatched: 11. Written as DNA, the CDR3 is TGTGCCAGCAGCCATCCTAGCGGGAGGGTCGGTGGCACCGGGGAGCTGTTTTTT. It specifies CASSHPSGRVGGTGELFF.

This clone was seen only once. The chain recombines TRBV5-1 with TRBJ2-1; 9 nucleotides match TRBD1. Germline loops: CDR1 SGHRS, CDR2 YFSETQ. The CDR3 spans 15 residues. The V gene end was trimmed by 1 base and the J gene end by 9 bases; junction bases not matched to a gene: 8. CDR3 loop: CASSLWDRDIGEQFF. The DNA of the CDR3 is TGCGCCAGCAGCTTGTGGGACAGGGACATTGGTGAGCAGTTCTTC.

The CDR3 nucleotides are TGTGCCTGGAGGTGGGCAGGGGGCAATGAGCAGTTCTTC. It specifies CAWRWAGGNEQFF. The chain employs TRBV30 and TRBJ2-1; 7 nucleotides match TRBD1. Per the germline V gene, CDR1 is GTSNPN and CDR2 is SVGIG (reference sequence). CDR3 length: 13 amino acids. Trimming cost V 3 bases and J 6 bases; bases outside gene matches: 5.

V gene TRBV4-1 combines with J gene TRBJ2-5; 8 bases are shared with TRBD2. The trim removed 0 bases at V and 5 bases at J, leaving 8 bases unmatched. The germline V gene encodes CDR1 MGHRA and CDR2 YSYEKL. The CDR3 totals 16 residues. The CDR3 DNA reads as TGCGCCAGCAGCCAAGAATCCAGCGGGAGTCGGGAGACCCAGTACTTC. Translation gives CASSQESSGSRETQYF.

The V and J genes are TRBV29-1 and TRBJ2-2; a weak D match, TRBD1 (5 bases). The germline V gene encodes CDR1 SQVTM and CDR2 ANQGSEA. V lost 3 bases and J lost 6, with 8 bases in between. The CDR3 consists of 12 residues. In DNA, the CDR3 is TGCAGCGTTGATCAGGGTCCCGGGGAGCTGTTTTTT. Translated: CSVDQGPGELFF.

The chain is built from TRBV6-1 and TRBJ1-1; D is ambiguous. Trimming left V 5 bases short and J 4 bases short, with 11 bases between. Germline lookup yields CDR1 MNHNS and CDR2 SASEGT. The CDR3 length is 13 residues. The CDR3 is CASSSEPATEAFF. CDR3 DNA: TGTGCCAGCAGTTCCGAGCCAGCCACTGAAGCTTTCTTT.

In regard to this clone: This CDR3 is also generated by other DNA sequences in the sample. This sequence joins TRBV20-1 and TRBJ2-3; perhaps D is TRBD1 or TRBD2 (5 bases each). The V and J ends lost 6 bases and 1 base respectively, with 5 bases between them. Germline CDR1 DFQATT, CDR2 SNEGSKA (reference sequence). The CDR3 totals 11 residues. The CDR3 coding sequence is TGCAGTGCGGGACGCACAGATACGCAGTATTTT. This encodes CSAGRTDTQYF.

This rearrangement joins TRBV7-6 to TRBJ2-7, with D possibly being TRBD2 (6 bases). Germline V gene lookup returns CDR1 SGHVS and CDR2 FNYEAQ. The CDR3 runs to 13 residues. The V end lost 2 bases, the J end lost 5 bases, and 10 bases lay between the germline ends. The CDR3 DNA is TGTGCCAGCAGCTTAACTAGCAGCCACGAGCAGTACTTC. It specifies CASSLTSSHEQYF.

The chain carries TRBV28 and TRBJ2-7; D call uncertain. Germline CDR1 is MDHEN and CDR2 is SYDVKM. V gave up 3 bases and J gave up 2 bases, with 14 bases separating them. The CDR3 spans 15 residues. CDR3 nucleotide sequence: TGTGCCAGCAGTTTCAGGCATTGGGTCCCCTACGAGCAGTACTTC. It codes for CASSFRHWVPYEQYF. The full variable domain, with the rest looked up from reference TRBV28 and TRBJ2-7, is DVKVTQSSRYLVKRTGEKVFLECVQDMDHENMFWYRQDPGLGLRLIYFSYDVKMKEKGDIPEGYSVSREKKERFSLILESASTNQTSMYLCASSFRHWVPYEQYFGPGTRLTVT.

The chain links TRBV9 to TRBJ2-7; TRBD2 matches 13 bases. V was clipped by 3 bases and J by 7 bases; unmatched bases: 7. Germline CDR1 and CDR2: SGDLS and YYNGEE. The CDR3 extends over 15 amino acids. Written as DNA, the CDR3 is TGTGCCAGCAGCGCCGGGACTAGCGGGGTTCTTGAGCAGTACTTC. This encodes CASSAGTSGVLEQYF.

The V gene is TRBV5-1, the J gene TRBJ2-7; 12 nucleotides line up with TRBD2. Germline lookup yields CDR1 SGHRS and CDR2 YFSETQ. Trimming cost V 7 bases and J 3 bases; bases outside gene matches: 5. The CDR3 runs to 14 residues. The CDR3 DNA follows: TGCGCCAGCGGTAAGACTAGCGGGAGCTACGAGCAGTACTTC. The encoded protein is CASGKTSGSYEQYF.

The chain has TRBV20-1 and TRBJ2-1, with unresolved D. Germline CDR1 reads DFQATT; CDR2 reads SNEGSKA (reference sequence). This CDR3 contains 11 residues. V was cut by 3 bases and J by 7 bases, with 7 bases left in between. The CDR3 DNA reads TGCAGTGCTAGGCGACCGAATGAGCAGTTCTTC. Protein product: CSARRPNEQFF.

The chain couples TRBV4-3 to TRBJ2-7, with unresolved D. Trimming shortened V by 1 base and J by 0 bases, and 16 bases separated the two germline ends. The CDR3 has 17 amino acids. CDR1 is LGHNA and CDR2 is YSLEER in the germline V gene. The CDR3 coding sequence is TGCGCCAGCAGCCAAGGGGGTCCCAGCAGAGACTCCTACGAGCAGTACTTC. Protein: CASSQGGPSRDSYEQYF.